This TCR beta chain was sequenced during a study of beta chain features in type 1 diabetes. Study outcomes and limitations: Patients with type 1 diabetes carried fewer insertions and had more deletions at their VDJ junctions. PCR might preferentially amplify shorter templates, equally in patients and controls. Moderate but significant shortening of TCRB CDR3s was recorded in all four CD4+ subsets from Type 1 diabetes patients. Cells that show high TCR expression could be over-represented by cDNA sequencing.

The V gene's germline CDR1 is SGHVS and CDR2 FQNEAQ. Trimming pared 5 bases from V and 0 bases from J, leaving 14 bases between. This CDR3 is built from 15 residues. Comment on this clone: Its matching antigen is unknown.

The whole isolated RNA underwent reverse transcription, so sequencing captured expressed TCRB transcripts. The repertoire was sequenced with immunoSEQ multiplex PCR; TCRdb's copy has only in-frame clones and lacks some. Among tens of thousands of clones listed, around 63% were seen once. Specimen: Tregs from blood. This TCR derives from a young man with type 1 diabetes. Some clones in this sample may be carry-over from other donors' samples. The V call is TRBV7-8, the J call TRBJ2-7; D perhaps matches TRBD1 (5 bases). CDR3 DNA sequence: TGTGCCAGCAGCGCCCGGACATCATTCTCCTACGAGCAGTACTTC. Its translation is CASSARTSFSYEQYF.